The 30 T cell receptor beta chains given below trace back to one sample, sequenced in a study of blood T cell repertoires in COVID-19. This table comes from immunoSEQ multiplex PCR, and its TCRdb copy is limited to in-frame clones, with some not included. The sample contains a few hundred thousand clones, approximately 85% of which appear only once. Input material: PBMCs or T cells enriched from blood (not recorded which). All receptors derive from a young man who had recovered from COVID-19.

The chain uses TRBV6-1 and TRBJ2-3; no firm D call. This CDR3 contains 17 residues. Germline lookup yields CDR1 MNHNS and CDR2 SASEGT. Trimming stripped 2 bases from V and 0 bases from J, with 15 bases between. The CDR3 region has the DNA TGTGCCAGCAGTGAACCCCACAAAACCCCTAGCACAGATACGCAGTATTTT. It translates to CASSEPHKTPSTDTQYF.

This chain links TRBV19 with TRBJ1-1, with D tentatively TRBD1 (6 bases). Germline CDR1 and CDR2: LNHDA and SQIVND (reference sequence). The CDR3 contains 15 residues. Deletions cut 6 bases from V and 1 base from J, with 15 bases between. CDR3 nucleotides: TGTGCCAGTAGCTTCTCCGGGACAACGAACACTGAAGCTTTCTTT. Translation gives CASSFSGTTNTEAFF.

The chain combines TRBV5-1 with TRBJ2-2; the match to TRBD2 covers 11 bases. The V gene end was trimmed by 4 bases and the J gene end by 3 bases; junction bases not matched to a gene: 5. The CDR3 covers 16 residues. CDR1 SGHRS and CDR2 YFSETQ come from the germline V gene. CDR3 sequence (DNA): TGCGCCAGCAGCATAATGACTAGCGGGGACACCGGGGAGCTGTTTTTT. This sequence encodes CASSIMTSGDTGELFF. Full variable domain (missing parts from reference TRBV5-1 and TRBJ2-2): KAGVTQTPRYLIKTRGQQVTLSCSPISGHRSVSWYQQTPGQGLQFLFEYFSETQRNKGNFPGRFSGRQFSNSRSEMNVSTLELGDSALYLCASSIMTSGDTGELFFGEGSRLTVL.

Note on this clone: The identical CDR3 is also encoded by other nucleotide sequences in the sample. Here the CDR3 DNA reads TGCGCCAGCAGCTTGACAGGGGGCGGAGAGACCCAGTACTTC. Its translation is CASSLTGGGETQYF. J is TRBJ2-5 and V is TRBV5-1; 9 nucleotides line up with TRBD1. V lost 1 base and J lost 4; bases outside the gene matches: 2. CDR3 length equals 14 residues. Looked up from germline, CDR1 is SGHRS and CDR2 is YFSETQ.

V is TRBV10-1 and J is TRBJ1-1; D gene unclear. The germline V gene encodes CDR1 WNHNN and CDR2 SYGVQD (reference sequence). This CDR3 has 15 residues. Between the trimmed V and J ends, which lost 9 bases and 5 bases, there was a span of 22 bases. The CDR3 DNA follows: TGCGCCAGTCCTGAGGGTGGACTCACGGGGACTGAAGCTTTCTTT. It encodes CASPEGGLTGTEAFF.

The rearrangement joins TRBV7-2 to TRBJ1-2; no definite D call. Germline values: CDR1 SGHTA, CDR2 FQGNSA. Trimming took 5 bases from V and 5 from J, leaving 18 bases between them. This CDR3 has 15 residues. Here the CDR3 DNA reads TGTGCCAGCAGCCAACGTGGTGGGAGGGAATATGGCTACACCTTC. Translated, it gives CASSQRGGREYGYTF.

This sequence joins TRBV5-1 and TRBJ1-1; the match to TRBD1 covers 8 bases. The V gene end was trimmed by 0 bases and the J gene end by 4 bases; junction bases not matched to a gene: 2. This CDR3 contains 14 residues. Germline V CDR1 and CDR2: SGHRS, YFSETQ. The CDR3 protein is CASSLVQGATEAFF. In nucleotides, the CDR3 is TGCGCCAGCAGCTTGGTTCAGGGGGCCACTGAAGCTTTCTTT.

The V gene is TRBV5-6, the J gene TRBJ1-1; D may be TRBD1 (6 bases). The length of the CDR3 is 12 residues. The V gene lost 4 bases and the J gene lost 5 bases, with 9 bases spanning the gap. Germline V gives CDR1 SGHDT, CDR2 YYEEEE. The CDR3 region is CASSQQGTEAFF. The CDR3 DNA follows: TGTGCCAGCAGCCAACAGGGAACTGAAGCTTTCTTT.

The gene calls are TRBV13 and TRBJ1-1; D remains unclear. Germline V CDR1 and CDR2: PRHDT, FYEKMQ (reference sequence). V lost 5 bases, J lost 2 bases, and 12 bases lay in between. The CDR3 totals 14 residues. The CDR3 nucleotides are TGTGCCAGCAGCCTTGACGGGAAAAACACTGAAGCTTTCTTT. Protein: CASSLDGKNTEAFF.

This clone was seen many times. The chain links TRBV12-3 or TRBV12-4 to TRBJ1-1; the D is unclear. The germline V and J ends were trimmed by 3 bases and 4 bases, with 9 bases remaining between them. The CDR3 spans 13 residues. CDR3 region: CASSFDGGTEAFF. In DNA form, the CDR3 reads TGTGCCAGCAGTTTCGACGGCGGCACTGAAGCTTTCTTT.

This clone was seen only a few times. This rearrangement joins TRBV5-4 to TRBJ1-6, with D possibly TRBD1 on 5 matching bases. The CDR3 covers 15 residues. Trimming stripped 3 bases from V and 5 bases from J, with 12 bases between. Germline CDR1 is SGHNT and CDR2 is YYREEE (reference sequence). CDR3 loop: CASSWGVIDNSPLHF. In nucleotides, the CDR3 is TGTGCCAGCAGCTGGGGGGTCATCGATAATTCACCCCTCCACTTT.

The chain carries TRBV4-1 and TRBJ1-1, with D maybe TRBD1 (6 bases). V dropped 4 bases and J dropped 6 bases, with 21 bases sitting between them. This CDR3 is 16 amino acids long. Looked up from germline, CDR1 is MGHRA and CDR2 is YSYEKL. CDR3 bases: TGCGCCAGCAGCCTACGATACCAGGGGTTAGGCTCTGAAGCTTTCTTT. It translates to CASSLRYQGLGSEAFF.

This clone was counted once. The V gene is TRBV6-2 or TRBV6-3, the J gene TRBJ1-1, with a weak D call TRBD1 (6 bases). The V end was cut by 6 bases, the J end by 0 bases, with 8 bases between. The germline gives CDR1 MNHEY, CDR2 SVGEGT. The CDR3 length is 13 residues. CDR3 coding DNA: TGTGCCAGCAGCGGACAGATGAACACTGAAGCTTTCTTT. It codes for CASSGQMNTEAFF.

The genes are TRBV9 and TRBJ2-3; D unclear. Per the germline V gene, CDR1 is SGDLS and CDR2 is YYNGEE. V was cut by 3 bases and J by 0 bases, with 5 bases left in between. The CDR3 is 13 residues long. CDR3 region: CASSATSTDTQYF. In nucleotides, the CDR3 is TGTGCCAGCAGCGCCACAAGCACAGATACGCAGTATTTT. Filled out from reference TRBV9 and TRBJ2-3, the complete variable domain reads DSGVTQTPKHLITATGQRVTLRCSPRSGDLSVYWYQQSLDQGLQFLIQYYNGEERAKGNILERFSAQQFPDLHSELNLSSLELGDSALYFCASSATSTDTQYFGPGTRLTVL.

The CDR3 spells CASTIRGGVFNQPQHF. CDR3 DNA sequence: TGTGCCAGCACCATACGGGGAGGGGTCTTTAATCAGCCCCAGCATTTT. The rearrangement joins TRBV27 to TRBJ1-5, with D tentatively TRBD1 (5 bases). The CDR3 loop spans 16 amino acids. Germline-derived CDR1 and CDR2 are MNHEY and SMNVEV (reference sequence). Trimming removed 7 bases at V and 4 bases at J, with 20 bases between.

This chain joins TRBV5-5 and TRBJ1-5, with a possible D match to TRBD1 (6 bases). V gave up 4 bases and J gave up 1 base, with 12 bases separating them. Germline lookup yields CDR1 SGHKS and CDR2 YYEKEE (reference sequence). CDR3 length: 15 amino acids. The DNA for the CDR3 is TGTGCCAGCAGCCCCGGGGACACAAGCAATCAGCCCCAGCATTTT. This encodes CASSPGDTSNQPQHF. Drawing the rest from reference TRBV5-5 and TRBJ1-5, the complete variable domain is DAGVTQSPTHLIKTRGQQVTLRCSPISGHKSVSWYQQVLGQGPQFIFQYYEKEERGRGNFPDRFSARQFPNYSSELNVNALLLGDSALYLCASSPGDTSNQPQHFGDGTRLSIL.

The rearrangement joins TRBV5-4 to TRBJ2-7; D is possibly TRBD2 (6 bases). The CDR3 runs to 14 residues. CDR1 SGHNT and CDR2 YYREEE come from the germline V gene (reference sequence). The V end was cut by 0 bases, the J end by 7 bases, with 14 bases between. As DNA, the CDR3 is TGTGCCAGCAGCTTGGTTGGAGAGGCGGGGGAGCAGTACTTC. Translating it yields CASSLVGEAGEQYF.

The chain uses TRBV18 and TRBJ1-4, with 8 nucleotides matching TRBD1. Germline CDR1 and CDR2: KGHSH and LQKENI. V shed 3 bases, J shed 6 bases, and the junction held 9 bases outside the gene matches. The CDR3 is made up of 16 amino acids. CDR3 amino acids: CASSPGTGGLDEKLFF. The CDR3 DNA follows: TGTGCCAGCTCACCCGGGACAGGAGGCCTCGATGAAAAACTGTTTTTT.

The J gene is TRBJ1-1, the V gene TRBV5-1; the D is unclear. The CDR3 is 15 residues long. Germline V gene lookup returns CDR1 SGHRS and CDR2 YFSETQ. The V end was cut by 2 bases, the J end by 0 bases, with 11 bases between. CDR3 sequence (DNA): TGCGCCAGCAGCTTCCGGACTGCGATGAACACTGAAGCTTTCTTT. Protein: CASSFRTAMNTEAFF.

This clone was seen only once. The V call is TRBV5-5, the J call TRBJ2-1, with 13 bases identical to TRBD2. The V gene end was trimmed by 3 bases and the J gene end by 7 bases; junction bases not matched to a gene: 4. Germline CDR1 SGHKS, CDR2 YYEKEE (reference sequence). CDR3 length: 15 residues. This CDR3 reads CASSSGLAGFNEQFF. The CDR3 DNA follows: TGTGCCAGCAGCTCGGGACTAGCGGGGTTTAATGAGCAGTTCTTC.

J is TRBJ1-5 and V is TRBV6-6, with 11 bases fitting TRBD1. Unmatched junction bases numbered 9, after V lost 9 bases and J lost 5 bases. The CDR3 spans 15 residues. Germline CDR1 is MNHNY and CDR2 is SVGAGI (reference sequence). This CDR3 reads CASLSRTGGDQPQHF. In DNA, the CDR3 is TGTGCCAGTTTATCTAGGACAGGGGGCGATCAGCCCCAGCATTTT.

CDR3 sequence: CASRTSGVDGELFF. The DNA for the CDR3 is TGTGCCAGCAGGACTAGCGGGGTAGACGGGGAGCTGTTTTTT. The genes are TRBV2 and TRBJ2-2; 11 nucleotides match TRBD2. The CDR3 has 14 amino acids. Germline V gene data show CDR1 as SNHLY and CDR2 as FYNNEI. Trimming took 6 bases from V and 7 from J; bases not matched to a gene: 4.

The rearrangement uses TRBV10-1 and TRBJ2-3; 12 nucleotides align to TRBD2. V lost 2 bases to trimming and J lost 2 bases; unmatched junction nucleotides: 2. Germline CDR1 is WNHNN and CDR2 is SYGVQD (reference sequence). The CDR3 totals 16 residues. CDR3 bases: TGCGCCAGCAGTGAGGGGACTAGCGGGTACACAGATACGCAGTATTTT. Translating it yields CASSEGTSGYTDTQYF.

This clone was recorded once. The gene calls are TRBV7-8 and TRBJ1-1; possible D gene TRBD1, 6 bases. V lost 4 bases, J lost 1 base, and 10 bases lay in between. The CDR3 contains 14 residues. Germline CDR1 SGHVS, CDR2 FQNEAQ. CDR3 nucleotides: TGTGCCAGCAGCTCCCTGACAGGGAACACTGAAGCTTTCTTT. As protein: CASSSLTGNTEAFF. The entire variable domain, with the rest obtained from reference TRBV7-8 and TRBJ1-1, is as follows: GAGVSQSPRYKVAKRGQDVALRCDPISGHVSLFWYQQALGQGPEFLTYFQNEAQLDKSGLPSDRFFAERPEGSVSTLKIQRTQQEDSAVYLCASSSLTGNTEAFFGQGTRLTVV.

The chain links TRBV2 to TRBJ1-6; 8 bases fit TRBD1. The V and J ends lost 4 bases and 2 bases, in that order; junction bases with no gene match: 4. This CDR3 is built from 16 residues. Germline V gene sequence: CDR1 SNHLY, CDR2 FYNNEI. CDR3 DNA sequence: TGTGCCAGCAGTGGACAGGGGCCCACCTATAATTCACCCCTCCACTTT. It specifies CASSGQGPTYNSPLHF.

The chain has TRBV5-1 and TRBJ2-2, with 7 positions matching TRBD1. J lost 7 bases, V lost 2 bases, and 5 bases had no gene match. The CDR3 length is 14 residues. Germline V gene sequence: CDR1 SGHRS, CDR2 YFSETQ. As DNA, the CDR3 is TGCGCCAGCAGCTTACAGGGGATCAGCGGGGAGCTGTTTTTT. It is translated as CASSLQGISGELFF.

This clone was recorded a few times. Other DNA sequences of this sample code for an identical CDR3. V is TRBV9 and J is TRBJ1-2, with D possibly TRBD1 on 5 matching bases. Germline-derived CDR1 and CDR2 are SGDLS and YYNGEE. The CDR3 is made up of 12 amino acids. Trimming took off 3 bases at V and 5 bases at J, with 8 bases between the two ends. The CDR3 DNA reads TGTGCCAGCAGCGGCGACAGTTATGGCTACACCTTC. This sequence encodes CASSGDSYGYTF.

V gene TRBV9 combines with J gene TRBJ1-3, with 8 bases aligning to TRBD1. J was trimmed by 0 bases and V by 3 bases; bases with no gene match: 8. This CDR3 has 17 amino acids. Germline values: CDR1 SGDLS, CDR2 YYNGEE. Written as DNA, the CDR3 is TGTGCCAGCAGCGGAGGGACAGGAACCTTCTCTGGAAACACCATATATTTT. Its translation: CASSGGTGTFSGNTIYF.

J is TRBJ1-6 and V is TRBV5-1; D unresolved. Trimming removed 2 bases at V and 7 bases at J, with 7 bases between. Germline-derived CDR1 and CDR2 are SGHRS and YFSETQ. The CDR3 runs to 13 residues. The CDR3 loop is CASSFSPNSPLHF. CDR3 nucleotide sequence: TGCGCCAGCAGCTTCTCCCCGAATTCACCCCTCCACTTT.

The CDR3, as DNA: TGCAGTGCTAGTCCCTATAACTACGAGCAGTACTTC. It specifies CSASPYNYEQYF. This chain uses TRBV20-1 with TRBJ2-7, with D unresolved. Germline V gene lookup returns CDR1 DFQATT and CDR2 SNEGSKA (reference sequence). The CDR3 is 12 residues long. The ends were cut back, 3 bases at V and 3 bases at J, with 9 bases in the middle.